Listed below are T cell receptor beta chains from one sample, sequenced in a study of T cells after yellow fever vaccination. TCRdb itself ran the 5' RACE reads through MiXCR, one entry per CDR3 protein. Of hundreds of thousands of distinct CDR3 sequences detected, approximately 13% appear once; the ten largest clones hold around 14%. The specimen was PBMCs, collected on the day of the yellow fever booster vaccination. These receptors came from a man aged 25 to 45 who received the YFV17D yellow fever vaccine. Both conserved end residues are part of each CDR3. Each record gives: J gene, clone size, V gene, D gene, CDR3 DNA, CDR3 protein. D genes are given only for firm matches. Expanded clones are given a class, and other clones once, few, many or no size at all.

J gene: TRBJ2-3; clone size: few; V gene: TRBV6-5; D gene: TRBD2; CDR3 DNA: TGTGCCAGCAGTTACTCCGGACTAGCGGGTAGCACAGATACGCAGTATTTT; CDR3 protein: CASSYSGLAGSTDTQYF
J gene: TRBJ2-4; clone size: -; V gene: TRBV6-5; D gene: TRBD1; CDR3 DNA: TGTGCCAGCAGTTCGTCTCCGGGACAGGGAGCGAACATTCAGTACTTC; CDR3 protein: CASSSSPGQGANIQYF
J gene: TRBJ2-1; clone size: few; V gene: TRBV12-3/TRBV12-4; D gene: TRBD1; CDR3 DNA: TGTGCCAGCAGAAAAACAGGGGGCGCCGACAATGAGCAGTTCTTC; CDR3 protein: CASRKTGGADNEQFF
J gene: TRBJ2-5; clone size: many; V gene: TRBV4-2; D gene: TRBD1; CDR3 DNA: TGTGCCAGCAGCCAAGAACGGACAGGGGTTGGGGAGACCCAGTACTTC; CDR3 protein: CASSQERTGVGETQYF
J gene: TRBJ2-1; clone size: few; V gene: TRBV12-3/TRBV12-4; D gene: TRBD2; CDR3 DNA: TGTGCCAGCCGAAAGCGGGAGGGTTACAATGAGCAGTTCTTC; CDR3 protein: CASRKREGYNEQFF
J gene: TRBJ2-1; clone size: few; V gene: TRBV9; D gene: TRBD2; CDR3 DNA: TGTGCCAGCAGCGTGAGCGGGATTGATAATGAGCAGTTCTTC; CDR3 protein: CASSVSGIDNEQFF
J gene: TRBJ2-1; clone size: few; V gene: TRBV20-1; D gene: TRBD2; CDR3 DNA: TGCAGTGCTAGAGGGGGGGTCGGGAGGGCCTACAATGAGCAGTTCTTC; CDR3 protein: CSARGGVGRAYNEQFF
J gene: TRBJ2-3; clone size: -; V gene: TRBV2; D gene: -; CDR3 DNA: TGTGCCAGCACTGCTACAGATACGCAGTATTTT; CDR3 protein: CASTATDTQYF
J gene: TRBJ2-1; clone size: -; V gene: TRBV20-1; D gene: TRBD2; CDR3 DNA: TGCAGTGCTAGGCCTGGACTAGCGGGCCGCTACAATGAGCAGTTCTTC; CDR3 protein: CSARPGLAGRYNEQFF
J gene: TRBJ2-7; clone size: -; V gene: TRBV4-3; D gene: TRBD2; CDR3 DNA: TGCGCCAGCAGCCACACCGGGACTAAGTCCTACGAGCAGTACTTC; CDR3 protein: CASSHTGTKSYEQYF
J gene: TRBJ2-3; clone size: few; V gene: TRBV20-1; D gene: -; CDR3 DNA: TGCAGTGCTCCCAAGATAGTTCAGGATACGCAGTATTTT; CDR3 protein: CSAPKIVQDTQYF
J gene: TRBJ2-3; clone size: few; V gene: TRBV14; D gene: -; CDR3 DNA: TGTGCCAGCAGCCAAAAGGGATCAGATACGCAGTATTTT; CDR3 protein: CASSQKGSDTQYF
J gene: TRBJ2-1; clone size: -; V gene: TRBV29-1; D gene: -; CDR3 DNA: TGCAGCGTCCATAAGGGTTTACAGAACAATGAGCAGTTCTTC; CDR3 protein: CSVHKGLQNNEQFF
J gene: TRBJ2-2; clone size: -; V gene: TRBV5-6; D gene: TRBD1; CDR3 DNA: TGTGCCAGCAGCTCCGGGACAGCGGACGGGGAGCTGTTTTTT; CDR3 protein: CASSSGTADGELFF
J gene: TRBJ2-3; clone size: -; V gene: TRBV6-5; D gene: -; CDR3 DNA: TGTGCCAGCAGTTACTCGGTCCACCTCCGTGGACAGCTCACAGATACGCAGTATTTT; CDR3 protein: CASSYSVHLRGQLTDTQYF
J gene: TRBJ1-1; clone size: -; V gene: TRBV2; D gene: -; CDR3 DNA: TGTGCCAGCCATGTCAACGGATTGAACACTGAAGCTTTCTTT; CDR3 protein: CASHVNGLNTEAFF
J gene: TRBJ2-5; clone size: few; V gene: TRBV20-1; D gene: -; CDR3 DNA: TGCAGTGCCCCCCGAGCCGAGACCCAGTACTTC; CDR3 protein: CSAPRAETQYF
J gene: TRBJ2-1; clone size: -; V gene: TRBV12-3/TRBV12-4; D gene: -; CDR3 DNA: TGTGCCAGCAGTTTTGGTCGTCCTTCCTACAATGAGCAGTTCTTC; CDR3 protein: CASSFGRPSYNEQFF
J gene: TRBJ2-1; clone size: few; V gene: TRBV6-1; D gene: -; CDR3 DNA: TGTGCCAGCAGTGAAAGGAGCCCCAGCTCCTACAATGAGCAGTTCTTC; CDR3 protein: CASSERSPSSYNEQFF
J gene: TRBJ2-5; clone size: many; V gene: TRBV7-2; D gene: -; CDR3 DNA: TGTGCCAGCAGTTCCCTAGAGACCCAGTACTTC; CDR3 protein: CASSSLETQYF
J gene: TRBJ2-1; clone size: few; V gene: TRBV30; D gene: -; CDR3 DNA: TGTGCCTGCCCCACCCCGGGTGAGCAGTTCTTC; CDR3 protein: CACPTPGEQFF
J gene: TRBJ2-3; clone size: -; V gene: TRBV7-2; D gene: -; CDR3 DNA: TGTGCCAGCATCGGAGTCTCCCCACCATTTGATACGCAGTATTTT; CDR3 protein: CASIGVSPPFDTQYF